Listed here are 2 T cell receptor beta chains from one sample, sequenced in a study of T cells in women clearing cervical HPV infection. Libraries were prepared by immunoSEQ multiplex PCR; TCRdb keeps only in-frame clonotypes and omits some of them. The sample's table shows tens of thousands of clones. Input material: blood buffy coat. The receptor source for this set is a woman aged 18 to 75 with a cervical HPV16 infection that either progressed to CIN3+ or cleared (not recorded which).

Details on this clone: The CDR3 goes on 3 residues after the read ends, and that part is filled in from the germline J gene. This chain joins TRBV6-2 or TRBV6-3 and TRBJ2-7; TRBD2 aligns across 11 bases. V lost 0 bases, J lost 5 bases, and 6 bases stayed unmatched. Germline V gene data show CDR1 as MNHEY and CDR2 as SVGEGT. The CDR3 has 16 amino acids. This CDR3 is CASSYSSSGGANEQYF. CDR3 DNA (partial): TGTGCCAGCAGTTACTCGAGTAGCGGGGGGGCGAACGAG.

Remarks on this clone: The read terminates 3 residues before the CDR3 end, so the remaining end is supplied by the germline J gene. This rearrangement joins TRBV5-1 to TRBJ2-3, with 8 bases fitting TRBD2. CDR1 is SGHRS, CDR2 YFSETQ, per germline. The CDR3 sequence is 15 residues long. Partial CDR3 DNA: TGCGCCAGCAGCACCGCTACTAGCGGAACGGAGACG. Translation: CASSTATSGTET. The full CDR3 is CASSTATSGTETQYF.